This record covers a single TCR beta chain. Germline V gene lookup returns CDR1 SGHTA and CDR2 FQGTGA. This CDR3 is built from 15 residues. V lost 5 bases and J lost 2; bases outside the gene matches: 4. The data were obtained in a study of CD8+ T cells in alopecia areata. Study in general: Tofacitinib treatment spanned 6 to 18 months, with 6 months off drug afterward.

cDNA reverse transcribed from extracted RNA served as the sequencing template. Here immunoSEQ multiplex PCR was the method, and the copy in TCRdb shows in-frame clones only, minus some. The profile covers about 150,000 clones, with 87% appearing a single time and about 15% taken by the ten largest. Material: CD8+ T cells sorted from blood, obtained at week 0. The rearrangement joins TRBV7-3 to TRBJ2-1, with 9 bases aligning to TRBD2. This TCR derives from a human donor with alopecia areata. Here the CDR3 DNA reads TGTGCCAGCAGCAAGCTAGCGGGAACCTACAATGAGCAGTTCTTC. This sequence encodes CASSKLAGTYNEQFF.